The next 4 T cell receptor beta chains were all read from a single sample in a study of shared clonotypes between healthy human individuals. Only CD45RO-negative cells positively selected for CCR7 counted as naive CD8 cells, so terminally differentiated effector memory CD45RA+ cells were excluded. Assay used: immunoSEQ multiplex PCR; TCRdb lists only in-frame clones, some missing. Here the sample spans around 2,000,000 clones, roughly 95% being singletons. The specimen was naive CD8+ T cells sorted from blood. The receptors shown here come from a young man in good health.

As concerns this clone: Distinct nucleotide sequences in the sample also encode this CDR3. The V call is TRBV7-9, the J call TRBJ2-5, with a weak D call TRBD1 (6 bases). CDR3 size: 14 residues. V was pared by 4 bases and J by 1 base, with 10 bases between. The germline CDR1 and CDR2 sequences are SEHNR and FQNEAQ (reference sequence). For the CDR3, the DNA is TGTGCCAGCAGCTCTTCGACAGGCCAAGAGACCCAGTACTTC. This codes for CASSSSTGQETQYF.

DNA for the CDR3: TGTGCCAGCAGCTTTTCCGCGGGCAGGGAGGTGCCCTACGAGCAGTACTTC. Its protein is CASSFSAGREVPYEQYF. This chain links TRBV11-2 with TRBJ2-7, with D perhaps TRBD2 (6 bases). Trimming removed 3 bases from V and 2 bases from J, with 20 bases in between. There are 17 residues in the CDR3. The germline gives CDR1 SGHAT, CDR2 FQNNGV.

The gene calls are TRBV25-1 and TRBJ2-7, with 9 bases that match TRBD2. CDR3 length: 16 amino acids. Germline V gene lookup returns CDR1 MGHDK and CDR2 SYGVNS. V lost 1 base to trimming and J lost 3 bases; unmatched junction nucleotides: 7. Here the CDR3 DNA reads TGTGCCAGCAGTGAATTTAGGCTAGCGGGGCTCTACGAGCAGTACTTC. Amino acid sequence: CASSEFRLAGLYEQYF.

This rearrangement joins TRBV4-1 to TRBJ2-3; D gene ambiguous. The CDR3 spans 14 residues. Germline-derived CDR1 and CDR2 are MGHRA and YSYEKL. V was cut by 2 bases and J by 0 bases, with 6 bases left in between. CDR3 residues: CASSQTPSTDTQYF. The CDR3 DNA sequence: TGCGCCAGCAGCCAAACACCGAGCACAGATACGCAGTATTTT.